There are many counts of the clone carrying this T cell receptor beta chain. Its antigen is not identified. The germline gives CDR1 DFQATT, CDR2 SNEGSKA (reference sequence). The V gene end was trimmed by 3 bases and the J gene end by 5 bases; junction bases not matched to a gene: 1. The length of the CDR3 is 14 residues. This entry belongs to a study of neurological immune-mediated disorders. Overall study results and limits: Expanded clones shared no identical CDR3 amino acid sequences across subjects, which suggested private TCR-beta repertoires in all groups. One related-CDR3 cluster, which may be a signature, held the repertoires of 18 of 34 multiple sclerosis patients after phylogenetic grouping. Clinical and MRI features did not associate with the cluster found in multiple sclerosis patients. HTLV-1-associated myelopathy had the most TCR clonal expansion, while multiple sclerosis had the least, a level that fell below healthy controls.

TCRdb processed the 5' RACE reads anew with MiXCR; each CDR3 protein has one entry. The sample has about 46,000 distinct CDR3 sequences; just under 4.5% are singletons. This TCR was recovered from a woman aged 60-75 years with multiple sclerosis. Sequencing used PBMCs. The chain combines TRBV20-1 with TRBJ2-1; 13 bases are shared with TRBD2. CDR3 nucleotides: TGCAGTGCTAGGACTAGCGGGGGGCACAATGAGCAGTTCTTC. Amino acid sequence: CSARTSGGHNEQFF.